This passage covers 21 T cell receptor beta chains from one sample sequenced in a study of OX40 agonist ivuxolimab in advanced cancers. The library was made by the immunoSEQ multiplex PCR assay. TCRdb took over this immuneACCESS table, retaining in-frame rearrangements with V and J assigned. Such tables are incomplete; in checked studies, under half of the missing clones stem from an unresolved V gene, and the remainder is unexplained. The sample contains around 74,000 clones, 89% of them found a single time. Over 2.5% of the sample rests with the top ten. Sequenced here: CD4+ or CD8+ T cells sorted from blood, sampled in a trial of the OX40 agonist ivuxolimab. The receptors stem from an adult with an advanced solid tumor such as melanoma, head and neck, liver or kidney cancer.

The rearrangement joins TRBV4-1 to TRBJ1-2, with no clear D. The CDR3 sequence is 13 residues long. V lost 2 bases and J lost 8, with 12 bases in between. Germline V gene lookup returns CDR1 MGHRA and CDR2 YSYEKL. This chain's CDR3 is CASSQLMAGGYTF. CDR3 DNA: TGCGCCAGCAGCCAACTCATGGCAGGAGGCTACACCTTC.

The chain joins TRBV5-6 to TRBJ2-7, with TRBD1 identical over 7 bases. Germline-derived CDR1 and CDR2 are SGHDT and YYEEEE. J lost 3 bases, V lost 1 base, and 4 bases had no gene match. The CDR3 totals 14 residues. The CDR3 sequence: CASSLPGQNYEQYF. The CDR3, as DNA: TGTGCCAGCAGCTTGCCGGGACAGAACTACGAGCAGTACTTC.

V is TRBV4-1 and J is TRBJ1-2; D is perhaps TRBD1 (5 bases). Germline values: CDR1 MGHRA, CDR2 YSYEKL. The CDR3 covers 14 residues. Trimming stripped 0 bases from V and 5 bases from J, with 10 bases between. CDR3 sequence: CASSQDSREYGYTF. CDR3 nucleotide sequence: TGCGCCAGCAGCCAAGATTCCAGGGAGTATGGCTACACCTTC.

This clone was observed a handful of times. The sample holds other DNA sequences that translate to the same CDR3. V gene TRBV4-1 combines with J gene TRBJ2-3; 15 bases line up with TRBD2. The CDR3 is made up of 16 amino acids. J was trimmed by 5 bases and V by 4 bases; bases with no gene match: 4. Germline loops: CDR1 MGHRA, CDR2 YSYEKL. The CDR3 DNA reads TGCGCCAGCAGCCGGACTAGCGGGGGGGCCGAAGATACGCAGTATTTT. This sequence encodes CASSRTSGGAEDTQYF.

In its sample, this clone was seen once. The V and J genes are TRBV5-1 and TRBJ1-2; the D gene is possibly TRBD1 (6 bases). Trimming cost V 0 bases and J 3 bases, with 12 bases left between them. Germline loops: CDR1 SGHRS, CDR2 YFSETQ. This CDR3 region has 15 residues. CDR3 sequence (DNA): TGCGCCAGCAGCTTGGGGGGGGCGCACCACTATGGCTACACCTTC. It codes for CASSLGGAHHYGYTF.

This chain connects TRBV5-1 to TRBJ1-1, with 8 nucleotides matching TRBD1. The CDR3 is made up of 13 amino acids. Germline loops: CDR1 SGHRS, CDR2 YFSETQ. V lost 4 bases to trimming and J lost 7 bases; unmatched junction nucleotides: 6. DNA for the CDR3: TGCGCCAGCAGCGCCGGGACAGGTAGTGAAGCTTTCTTT. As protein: CASSAGTGSEAFF.

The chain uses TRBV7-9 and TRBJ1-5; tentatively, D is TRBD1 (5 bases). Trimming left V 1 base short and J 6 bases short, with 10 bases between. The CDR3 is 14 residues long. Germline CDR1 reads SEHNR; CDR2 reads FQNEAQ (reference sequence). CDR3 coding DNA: TGTGCCAGCAGCTTAGAAGGGGAGGGTCAGCCCCAGCATTTT. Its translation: CASSLEGEGQPQHF.

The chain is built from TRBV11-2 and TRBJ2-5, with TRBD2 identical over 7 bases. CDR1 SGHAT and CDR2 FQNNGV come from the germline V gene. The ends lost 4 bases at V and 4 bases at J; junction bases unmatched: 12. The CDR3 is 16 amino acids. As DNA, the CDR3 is TGTGCCAGCAGCTCCCAAAGGCGAGCGGGGTTAGAGACCCAGTACTTC. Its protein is CASSSQRRAGLETQYF.

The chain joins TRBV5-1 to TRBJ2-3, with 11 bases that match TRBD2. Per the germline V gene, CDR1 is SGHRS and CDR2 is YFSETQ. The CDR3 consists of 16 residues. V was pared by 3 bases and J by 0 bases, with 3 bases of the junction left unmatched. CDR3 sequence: CASSSGLAASTDTQYF. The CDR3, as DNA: TGCGCCAGCAGCTCGGGACTAGCGGCTAGCACAGATACGCAGTATTTT.

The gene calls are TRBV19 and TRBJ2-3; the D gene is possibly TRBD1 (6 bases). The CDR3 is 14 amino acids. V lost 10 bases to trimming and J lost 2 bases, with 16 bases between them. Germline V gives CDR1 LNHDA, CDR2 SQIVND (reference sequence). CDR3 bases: TGTGCCACCCAGAGGGGGATACACACAGATACGCAGTATTTT. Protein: CATQRGIHTDTQYF.

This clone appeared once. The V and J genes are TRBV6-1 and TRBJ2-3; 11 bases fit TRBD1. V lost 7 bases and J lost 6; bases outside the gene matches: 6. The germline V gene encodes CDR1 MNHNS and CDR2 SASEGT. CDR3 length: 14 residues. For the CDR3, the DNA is TGTGCCAGCACCCGGGACAGGGGGGGGGATACGCAGTATTTT. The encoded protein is CASTRDRGGDTQYF.

Written as DNA, the CDR3 is TGTGCCAGCAGTGACCCCGGCAATGAGCAGTTCTTC. This codes for CASSDPGNEQFF. V is TRBV2 and J is TRBJ2-1; no clear D. Germline CDR1 SNHLY, CDR2 FYNNEI. With 3 bases removed from V and 6 bases from J, the gap between germline ends came to 6 bases. The CDR3 has 12 residues.

The CDR3, as DNA: TGTGCCAGCAGGGAAAGGGACAGGGCCGGGGAGCTGTTTTTT. Protein product: CASRERDRAGELFF. The chain couples TRBV4-2 to TRBJ2-2, with TRBD1 identical over 9 bases. This CDR3 comprises 14 residues. With V trimmed by 6 bases and J by 6 bases, 5 bases remained unmatched. Germline V gene data show CDR1 as LGHNA and CDR2 as YNFKEQ.

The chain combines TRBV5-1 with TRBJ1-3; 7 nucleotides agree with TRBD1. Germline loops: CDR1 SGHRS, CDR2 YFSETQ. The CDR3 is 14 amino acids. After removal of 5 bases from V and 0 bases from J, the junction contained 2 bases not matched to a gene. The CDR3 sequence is CASRRDSSGNTIYF. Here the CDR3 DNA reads TGCGCCAGCAGGAGGGACAGCTCTGGAAACACCATATATTTT.

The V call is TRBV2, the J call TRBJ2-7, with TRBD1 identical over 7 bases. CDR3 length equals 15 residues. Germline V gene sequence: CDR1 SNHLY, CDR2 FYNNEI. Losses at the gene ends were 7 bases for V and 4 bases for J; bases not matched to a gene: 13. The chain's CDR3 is CASIQGQGDQYEQYF. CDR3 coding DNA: TGTGCCAGCATCCAGGGGCAGGGGGATCAATACGAGCAGTACTTC. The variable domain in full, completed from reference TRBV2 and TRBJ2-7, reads EPEVTQTPSHQVTQMGQEVILRCVPISNHLYFYWYRQILGQKVEFLVSFYNNEISEKSEIFDDQFSVERPDGSNFTLKIRSTKLEDSAMYFCASIQGQGDQYEQYFGPGTRLTVT.

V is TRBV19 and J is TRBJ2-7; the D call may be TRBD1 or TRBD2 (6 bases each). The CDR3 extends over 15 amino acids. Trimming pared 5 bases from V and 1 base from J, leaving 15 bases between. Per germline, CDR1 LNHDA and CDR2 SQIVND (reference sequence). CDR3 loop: CASSVTGGGSYEQYF. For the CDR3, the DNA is TGTGCCAGTAGTGTAACAGGAGGGGGTTCCTACGAGCAGTACTTC.

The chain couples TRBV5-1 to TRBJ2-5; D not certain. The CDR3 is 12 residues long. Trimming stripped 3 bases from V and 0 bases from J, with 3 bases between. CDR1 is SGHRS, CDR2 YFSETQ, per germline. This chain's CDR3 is CASSSYQETQYF. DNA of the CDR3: TGCGCCAGCAGCTCTTACCAAGAGACCCAGTACTTC.

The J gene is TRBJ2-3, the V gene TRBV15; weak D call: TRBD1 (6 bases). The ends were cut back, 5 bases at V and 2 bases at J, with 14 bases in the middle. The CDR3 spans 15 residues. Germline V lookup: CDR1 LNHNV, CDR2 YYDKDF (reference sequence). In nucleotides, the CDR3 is TGTGCCACCAGCCCCCGGGACACCCTCACAGATACGCAGTATTTT. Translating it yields CATSPRDTLTDTQYF.

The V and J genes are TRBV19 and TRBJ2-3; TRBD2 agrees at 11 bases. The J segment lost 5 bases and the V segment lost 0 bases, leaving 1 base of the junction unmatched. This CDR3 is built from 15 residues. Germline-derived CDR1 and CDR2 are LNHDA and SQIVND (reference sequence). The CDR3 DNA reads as TGTGCCAGTAGTATAGAAGGGACTAGCGGAGATACGCAGTATTTT. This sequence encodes CASSIEGTSGDTQYF.

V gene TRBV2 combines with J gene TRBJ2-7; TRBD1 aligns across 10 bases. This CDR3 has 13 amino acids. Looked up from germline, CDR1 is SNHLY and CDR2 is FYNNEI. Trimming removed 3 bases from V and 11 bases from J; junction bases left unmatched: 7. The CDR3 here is CASSEQPGTGEYF. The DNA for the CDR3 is TGTGCCAGCAGTGAGCAACCCGGGACAGGGGAGTACTTC.

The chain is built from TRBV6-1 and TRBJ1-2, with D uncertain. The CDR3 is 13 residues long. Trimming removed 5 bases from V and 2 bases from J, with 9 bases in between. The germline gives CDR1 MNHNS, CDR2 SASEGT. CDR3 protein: CASSRASNYGYTF. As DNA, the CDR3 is TGTGCCAGCAGTCGCGCTTCCAACTATGGCTACACCTTC.